This T cell receptor (beta chain) came from a study of cytomegalovirus exposure and HLA in healthy donors. The PCR used 60 Vbeta and 13 Jbeta primers. Method: immunoSEQ multiplex PCR; TCRdb's copy keeps in-frame clones and lacks some. The sample shows about 140,000 clones, approximately 77% of them seen only once. The CDR3 extends over 15 amino acids. Deletions cut 5 bases from V and 6 bases from J, with 20 bases between. CDR1 and CDR2 from the germline V gene are MNHNY and SVGAGI (reference sequence). The sample was PBMCs. The chain recombines TRBV6-6 with TRBJ2-7; perhaps TRBD1 as D (6 bases). This clonotype was sampled from a woman between 45 and 65 years old in good health and CMV-seronegative. Here the CDR3 reads CASSPTRDTPFEQYF. In DNA form, the CDR3 reads TGTGCCAGCAGTCCCACCCGGGACACCCCTTTCGAGCAGTACTTC.